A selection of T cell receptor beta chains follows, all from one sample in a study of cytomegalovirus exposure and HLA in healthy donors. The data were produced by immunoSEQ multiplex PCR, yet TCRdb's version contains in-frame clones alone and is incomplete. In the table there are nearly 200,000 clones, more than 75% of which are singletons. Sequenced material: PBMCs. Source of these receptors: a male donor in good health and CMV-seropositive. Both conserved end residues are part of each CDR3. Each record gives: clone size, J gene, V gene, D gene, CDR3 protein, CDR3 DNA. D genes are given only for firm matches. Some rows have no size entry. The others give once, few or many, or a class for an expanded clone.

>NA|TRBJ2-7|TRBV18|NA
CASSPTANYEQYF
TGTGCCAGCTCACCAACAGCCAACTACGAGCAGTACTTC
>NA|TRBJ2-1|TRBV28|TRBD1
CASRAFIGQESYNEQFF
TGTGCCAGCAGGGCGTTTATTGGACAGGAGAGTTACAATGAGCAGTTCTTC
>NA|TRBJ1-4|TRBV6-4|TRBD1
CASSPGQGNREKLFF
TGTGCCAGCAGTCCGGGACAGGGCAACCGTGAAAAACTGTTTTTT
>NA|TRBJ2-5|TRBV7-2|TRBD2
CASSLGGRETQYF
TGTGCCAGCAGCTTGGGGGGGAGGGAGACCCAGTACTTC
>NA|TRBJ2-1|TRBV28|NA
CASSFRGDEQFF
TGTGCCAGCAGTTTTCGCGGGGATGAGCAGTTCTTC
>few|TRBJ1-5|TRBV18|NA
CASSPPTGNQPQHF
TGTGCCAGCTCACCACCGACTGGCAATCAGCCCCAGCATTTT
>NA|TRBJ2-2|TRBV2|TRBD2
CASKFPGTSGRADTGELFF
TGTGCCAGCAAGTTCCCCGGGACTAGCGGGAGGGCCGACACCGGGGAGCTGTTTTTT
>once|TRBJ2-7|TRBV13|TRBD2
CASSPGLAGGLGSYEQYF
TGTGCCAGCAGCCCGGGGCTAGCGGGGGGGCTCGGGTCCTACGAGCAGTACTTC
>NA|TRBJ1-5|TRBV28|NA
CASSLSGNSNQPQHF
TGTGCCAGCAGTTTATCCGGGAATAGCAATCAGCCCCAGCATTTT
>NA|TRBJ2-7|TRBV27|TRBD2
CASSLSGLAGVYEQYF
TGTGCCAGCAGTCTATCCGGACTAGCGGGGGTATACGAGCAGTACTTC
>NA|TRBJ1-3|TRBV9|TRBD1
CASSTRTGQGDTIYF
TGTGCCAGCAGCACTAGGACAGGGCAGGGAGACACCATATATTTT
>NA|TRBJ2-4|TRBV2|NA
CASSLTGTTGIQYF
TGTGCCAGCAGTCTTACCGGGACAACCGGCATTCAGTACTTC
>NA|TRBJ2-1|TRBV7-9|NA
CASSRLGAGNEQFF
TGTGCCAGCAGCCGACTGGGGGCCGGGAATGAGCAGTTCTTC
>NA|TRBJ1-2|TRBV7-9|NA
CASSFYVIGQLDGYTF
TGTGCCAGCAGCTTTTATGTTATTGGACAGTTAGATGGCTACACCTTC
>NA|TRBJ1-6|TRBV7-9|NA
CASSSTSSGGNSPLHF
TGTGCCAGCAGCTCTACAAGTAGTGGAGGCAATTCACCCCTCCACTTT
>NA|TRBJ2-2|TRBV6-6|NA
CASSSVGGELFF
TGTGCCAGCAGTTCGGTCGGCGGGGAGCTGTTTTTT
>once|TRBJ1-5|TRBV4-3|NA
CASSQDLSGSSNQPQHF
TGCGCCAGCAGCCAAGACCTAAGCGGATCTAGCAATCAGCCCCAGCATTTT
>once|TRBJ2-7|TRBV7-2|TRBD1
CASSFPAGTGSYEQYF
TGTGCCAGCAGCTTCCCCGCCGGGACAGGGTCCTACGAGCAGTACTTC
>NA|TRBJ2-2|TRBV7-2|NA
CASSPANTGELFF
TGTGCCAGCAGCCCCGCGAACACCGGGGAGCTGTTTTTT
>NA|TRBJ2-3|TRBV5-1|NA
CASNPTGTTDTQYF
TGCGCCAGCAACCCCACGGGGACTACAGATACGCAGTATTTT
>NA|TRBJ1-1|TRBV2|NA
CASSGMNTEAFF
TGTGCCAGCAGCGGGATGAACACTGAAGCTTTCTTT
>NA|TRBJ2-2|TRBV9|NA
CASSVAVGTWNTGELFF
TGTGCCAGCAGCGTAGCTGTTGGGACTTGGAACACCGGGGAGCTGTTTTTT
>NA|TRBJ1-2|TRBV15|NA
CATSRTETDNYGYTF
TGTGCCACCAGCAGAACAGAGACAGACAACTATGGCTACACCTTC
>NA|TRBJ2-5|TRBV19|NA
CASRSQGQETQYF
TGTGCCAGTCGGAGCCAGGGGCAAGAGACCCAGTACTTC
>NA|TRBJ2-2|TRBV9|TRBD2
CASSATGTSGSVRTGELFF
TGTGCCAGCAGCGCCACCGGGACTAGCGGGAGCGTGCGCACCGGGGAGCTGTTTTTT
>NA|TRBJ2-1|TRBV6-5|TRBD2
CASSWASGTGNEQFF
TGTGCCAGCAGTTGGGCTAGCGGGACTGGTAATGAGCAGTTCTTC
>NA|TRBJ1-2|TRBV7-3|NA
CASSLIIGQGCTF
TGTGCCAGCAGCTTAATCATAGGGCAGGGATGCACCTTC
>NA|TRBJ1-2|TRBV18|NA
CASSPRGVNYGYTF
TGTGCCAGCTCACCACGGGGGGTTAACTATGGCTACACCTTC
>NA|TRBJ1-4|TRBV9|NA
CASSAGGRNEKLFF
TGTGCCAGCAGCGCGGGGGGTCGGAATGAAAAACTGTTTTTT
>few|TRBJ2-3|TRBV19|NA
CASSNPSSTVSTDTQYF
TGTGCCAGTAGTAACCCCTCCTCGACAGTTAGCACAGATACGCAGTATTTT
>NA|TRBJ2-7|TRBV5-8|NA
CASSTNRVGQYF
TGTGCCAGCAGCACCAACAGGGTGGGGCAGTACTTC
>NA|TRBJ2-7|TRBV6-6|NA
CASSYSGTLYEQYF
TGTGCCAGCAGTTACTCCGGGACACTCTACGAGCAGTACTTC
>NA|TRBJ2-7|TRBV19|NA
CASRSQGPTYEQYF
TGTGCCAGTAGATCACAGGGTCCTACCTACGAGCAGTACTTC
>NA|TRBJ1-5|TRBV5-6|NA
CASTISSSNTGQPQHF
TGTGCCAGCACTATATCGTCGTCCAATACGGGGCAGCCCCAGCATTTT
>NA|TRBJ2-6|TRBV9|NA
CASTDRPGANVLTF
TGTGCCAGCACCGACAGACCTGGGGCCAACGTCCTGACTTTC
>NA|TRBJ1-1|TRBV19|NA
CASISLTDYAFF
TGTGCCAGTATCTCACTCACCGACTACGCTTTCTTT
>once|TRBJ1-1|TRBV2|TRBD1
CASSVGTGVMGTEAFF
TGTGCCAGCAGTGTGGGGACAGGGGTAATGGGCACTGAAGCTTTCTTT
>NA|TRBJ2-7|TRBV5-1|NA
CASSRDGQYEQYF
TGCGCCAGCAGCCGTGACGGACAATACGAGCAGTACTTC
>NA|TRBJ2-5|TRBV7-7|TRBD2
CASSGLAGVETQYF
TGTGCTAGCAGCGGGCTAGCGGGAGTGGAGACCCAGTACTTC
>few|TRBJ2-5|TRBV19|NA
CASSLRLGPGETQYF
TGTGCCAGTAGCCTCAGACTAGGGCCCGGGGAGACCCAGTACTTC
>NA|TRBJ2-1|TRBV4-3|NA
CASSQDPAVSYNEQFF
TGCGCCAGCAGCCAAGATCCGGCGGTGTCCTACAATGAGCAGTTCTTC
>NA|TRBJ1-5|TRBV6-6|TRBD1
CASTSDRVNQPQHF
TGTGCCAGCACCTCGGACAGGGTAAATCAGCCCCAGCATTTT
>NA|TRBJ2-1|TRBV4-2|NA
CASSQASARGIYNEQFF
TGTGCCAGCAGCCAGGCTAGCGCGAGGGGTATCTACAATGAGCAGTTCTTC